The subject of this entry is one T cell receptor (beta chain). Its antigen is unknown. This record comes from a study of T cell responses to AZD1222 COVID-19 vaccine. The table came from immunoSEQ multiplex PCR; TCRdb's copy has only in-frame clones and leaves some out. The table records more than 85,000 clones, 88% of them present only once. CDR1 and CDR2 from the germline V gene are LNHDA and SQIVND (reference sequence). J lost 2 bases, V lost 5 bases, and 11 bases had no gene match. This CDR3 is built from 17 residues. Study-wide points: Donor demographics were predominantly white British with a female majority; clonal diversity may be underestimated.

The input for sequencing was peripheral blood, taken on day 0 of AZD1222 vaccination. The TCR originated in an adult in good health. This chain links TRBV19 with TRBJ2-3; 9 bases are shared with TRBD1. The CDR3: CASSAKTGGVATDTQYF. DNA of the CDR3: TGTGCCAGTAGTGCCAAAACAGGGGGCGTCGCCACAGATACGCAGTATTTT.